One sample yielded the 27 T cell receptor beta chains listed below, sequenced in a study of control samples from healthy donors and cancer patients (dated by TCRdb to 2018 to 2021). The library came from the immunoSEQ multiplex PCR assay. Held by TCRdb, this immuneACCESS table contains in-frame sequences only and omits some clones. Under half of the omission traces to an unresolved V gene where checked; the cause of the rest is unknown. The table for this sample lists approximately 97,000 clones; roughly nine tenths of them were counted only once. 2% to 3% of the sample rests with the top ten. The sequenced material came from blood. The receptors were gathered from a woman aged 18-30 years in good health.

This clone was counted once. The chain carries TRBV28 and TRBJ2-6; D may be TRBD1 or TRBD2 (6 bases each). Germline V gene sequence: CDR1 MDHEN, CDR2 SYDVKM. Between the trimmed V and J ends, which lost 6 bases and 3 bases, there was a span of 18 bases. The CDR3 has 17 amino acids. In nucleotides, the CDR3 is TGTGCCAGCAGCCCACCCCTCCGGGGGCGTGGGGCCAACGTCCTGACTTTC. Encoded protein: CASSPPLRGRGANVLTF.

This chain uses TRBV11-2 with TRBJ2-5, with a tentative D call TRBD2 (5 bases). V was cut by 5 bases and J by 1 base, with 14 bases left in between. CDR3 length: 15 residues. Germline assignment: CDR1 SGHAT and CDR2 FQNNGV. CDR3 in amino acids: CASSQNTGIQETQYF. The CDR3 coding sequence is TGTGCCAGCAGCCAAAATACCGGGATCCAAGAGACCCAGTACTTC. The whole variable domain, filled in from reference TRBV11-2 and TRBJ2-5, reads EAGVAQSPRYKIIEKRQSVAFWCNPISGHATLYWYQQILGQGPKLLIQFQNNGVVDDSQLPKDRFSAERLKGVDSTLKIQPAKLEDSAVYLCASSQNTGIQETQYFGPGTRLLVL.

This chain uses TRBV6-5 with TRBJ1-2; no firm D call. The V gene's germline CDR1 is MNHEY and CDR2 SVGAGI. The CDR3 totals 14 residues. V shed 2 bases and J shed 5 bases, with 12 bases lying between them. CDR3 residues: CASSYADTPYGYTF. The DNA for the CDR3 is TGTGCCAGCAGTTACGCCGACACACCGTATGGCTACACCTTC.

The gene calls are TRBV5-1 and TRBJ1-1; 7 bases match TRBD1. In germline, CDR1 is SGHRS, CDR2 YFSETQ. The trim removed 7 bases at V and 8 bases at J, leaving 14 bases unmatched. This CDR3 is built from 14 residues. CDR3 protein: CASALSQGVGEAFF. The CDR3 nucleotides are TGCGCCAGCGCGTTAAGTCAGGGGGTGGGCGAAGCTTTCTTT.

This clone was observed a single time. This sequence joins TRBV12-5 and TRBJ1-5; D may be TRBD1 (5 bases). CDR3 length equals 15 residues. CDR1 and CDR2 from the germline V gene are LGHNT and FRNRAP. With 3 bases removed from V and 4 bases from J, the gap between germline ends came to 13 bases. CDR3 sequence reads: CASGFHPGRNQPQHF. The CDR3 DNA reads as TGTGCTAGTGGTTTCCATCCGGGACGAAATCAGCCCCAGCATTTT. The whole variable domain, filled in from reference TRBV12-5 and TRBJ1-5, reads DARVTQTPRHKVTEMGQEVTMRCQPILGHNTVFWYRQTMMQGLELLAYFRNRAPLDDSGMPKDRFSAEMPDATLATLKIQPSEPRDSAVYFCASGFHPGRNQPQHFGDGTRLSIL.

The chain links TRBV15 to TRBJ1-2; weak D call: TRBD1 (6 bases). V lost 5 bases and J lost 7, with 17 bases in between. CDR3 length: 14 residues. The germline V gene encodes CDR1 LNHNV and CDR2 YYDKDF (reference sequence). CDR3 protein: CATSDPSGALGYTF. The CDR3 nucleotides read TGTGCCACCAGCGACCCATCAGGGGCGCTTGGCTACACCTTC.

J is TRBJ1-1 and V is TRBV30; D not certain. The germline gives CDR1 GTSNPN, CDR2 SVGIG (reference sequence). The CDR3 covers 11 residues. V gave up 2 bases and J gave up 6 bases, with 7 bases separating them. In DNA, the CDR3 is TGTGCCTGGAGTATGGGTCCTGAAGCTTTCTTT. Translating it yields CAWSMGPEAFF.

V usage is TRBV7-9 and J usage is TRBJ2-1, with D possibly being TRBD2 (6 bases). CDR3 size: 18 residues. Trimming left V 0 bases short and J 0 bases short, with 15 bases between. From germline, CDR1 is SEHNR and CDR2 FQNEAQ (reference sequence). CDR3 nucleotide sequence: TGTGCCAGCAGCTTAGCGGGAGGACTCCCGAGCTCCTACAATGAGCAGTTCTTC. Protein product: CASSLAGGLPSSYNEQFF.

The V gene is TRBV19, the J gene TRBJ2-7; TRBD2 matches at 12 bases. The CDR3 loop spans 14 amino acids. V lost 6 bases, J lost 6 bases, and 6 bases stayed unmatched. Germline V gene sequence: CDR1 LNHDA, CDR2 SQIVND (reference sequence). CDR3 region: CASRRTSGVSEQYF. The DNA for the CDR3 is TGTGCCAGTAGGAGGACTAGCGGGGTTTCCGAGCAGTACTTC.

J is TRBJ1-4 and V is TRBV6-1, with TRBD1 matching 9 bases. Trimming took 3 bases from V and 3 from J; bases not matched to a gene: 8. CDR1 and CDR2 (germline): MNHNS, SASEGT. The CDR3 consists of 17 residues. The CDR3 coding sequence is TGTGCCAGCAGTGACGCAGTGGGACAGGGCCCTAATGAAAAACTGTTTTTT. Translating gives CASSDAVGQGPNEKLFF.

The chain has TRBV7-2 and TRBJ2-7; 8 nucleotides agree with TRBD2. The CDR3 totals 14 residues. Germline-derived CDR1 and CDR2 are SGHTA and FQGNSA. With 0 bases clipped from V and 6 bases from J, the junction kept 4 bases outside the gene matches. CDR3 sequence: CASSLAAGAVEQYF. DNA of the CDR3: TGTGCCAGCAGCTTAGCAGCGGGAGCGGTCGAGCAGTACTTC. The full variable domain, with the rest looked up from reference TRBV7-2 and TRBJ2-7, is GAGVSQSPSNKVTEKGKDVELRCDPISGHTALYWYRQSLGQGLEFLIYFQGNSAPDKSGLPSDRFSAERTGGSVSTLTIQRTQQEDSAVYLCASSLAAGAVEQYFGPGTRLTVT.

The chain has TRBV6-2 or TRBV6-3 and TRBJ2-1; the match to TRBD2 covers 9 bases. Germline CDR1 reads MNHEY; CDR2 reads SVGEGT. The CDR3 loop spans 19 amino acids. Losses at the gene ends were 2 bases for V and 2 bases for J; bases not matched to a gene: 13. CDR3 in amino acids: CASSYGASGVGITYNEQFF. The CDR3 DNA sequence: TGTGCCAGCAGTTACGGAGCTAGCGGGGTGGGGATTACCTACAATGAGCAGTTCTTC.

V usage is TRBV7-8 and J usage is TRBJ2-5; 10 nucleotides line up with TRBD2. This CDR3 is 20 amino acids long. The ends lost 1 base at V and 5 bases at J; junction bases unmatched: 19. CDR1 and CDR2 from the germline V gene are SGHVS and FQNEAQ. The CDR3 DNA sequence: TGTGCCAGCAGCTTAGAAGCCGAGCCGGGTCTAGCGGGGGCACGGGAGACCCAGTACTTC. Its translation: CASSLEAEPGLAGARETQYF. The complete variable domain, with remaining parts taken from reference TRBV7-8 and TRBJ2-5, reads GAGVSQSPRYKVAKRGQDVALRCDPISGHVSLFWYQQALGQGPEFLTYFQNEAQLDKSGLPSDRFFAERPEGSVSTLKIQRTQQEDSAVYLCASSLEAEPGLAGARETQYFGPGTRLLVL.

This CDR3 is CASSQDRGLAGNEQFF. The DNA for the CDR3 is TGTGCCAGCAGCCAAGATCGGGGACTAGCGGGGAATGAGCAGTTCTTC. This chain connects TRBV3-1 (or the pseudogene TRBV3-2) to TRBJ2-1; 13 bases are a match to TRBD2. V dropped 0 bases and J dropped 7; count of bases not matched to a gene: 3. The CDR3 loop spans 16 amino acids. The germline CDR1 and CDR2 sequences are LGHDT and YNNKEL (reference sequence).

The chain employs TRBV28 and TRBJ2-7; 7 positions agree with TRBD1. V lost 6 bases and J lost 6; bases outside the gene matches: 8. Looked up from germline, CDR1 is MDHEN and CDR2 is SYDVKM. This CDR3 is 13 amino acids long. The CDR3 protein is CASSSTGTPEQYF. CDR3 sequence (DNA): TGTGCCAGCAGCTCGACAGGGACCCCCGAGCAGTACTTC. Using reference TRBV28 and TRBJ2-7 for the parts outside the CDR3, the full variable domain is DVKVTQSSRYLVKRTGEKVFLECVQDMDHENMFWYRQDPGLGLRLIYFSYDVKMKEKGDIPEGYSVSREKKERFSLILESASTNQTSMYLCASSSTGTPEQYFGPGTRLTVT.

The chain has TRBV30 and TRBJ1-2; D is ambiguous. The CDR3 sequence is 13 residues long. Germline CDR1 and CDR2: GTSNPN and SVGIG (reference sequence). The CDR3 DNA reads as TGTGCATACGGTGGCCCCCTGTACTATGGCTACACCTTC. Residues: CAYGGPLYYGYTF.

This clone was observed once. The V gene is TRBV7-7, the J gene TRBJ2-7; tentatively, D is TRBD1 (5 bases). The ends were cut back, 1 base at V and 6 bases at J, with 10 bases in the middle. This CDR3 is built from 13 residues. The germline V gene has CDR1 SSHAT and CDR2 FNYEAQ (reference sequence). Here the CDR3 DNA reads TGTGCCAGCAGCTTAGAGGGGCTAACCGAGCAGTACTTC. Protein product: CASSLEGLTEQYF. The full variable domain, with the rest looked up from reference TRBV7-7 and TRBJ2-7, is GAGVSQSPRYKVTKRGQDVTLRCDPISSHATLYWYQQALGQGPEFLTYFNYEAQPDKSGLPSDRFSAERPEGSISTLTIQRTEQRDSAMYRCASSLEGLTEQYFGPGTRLTVT.

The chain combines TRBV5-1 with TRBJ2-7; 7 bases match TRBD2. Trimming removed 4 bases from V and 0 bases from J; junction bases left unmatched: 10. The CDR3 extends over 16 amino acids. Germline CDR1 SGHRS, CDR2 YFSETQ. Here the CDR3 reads CASSPTGGPLSYEQYF. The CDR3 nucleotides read TGCGCCAGCAGCCCCACGGGGGGTCCCCTCTCCTACGAGCAGTACTTC. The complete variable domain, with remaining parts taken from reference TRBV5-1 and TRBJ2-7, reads KAGVTQTPRYLIKTRGQQVTLSCSPISGHRSVSWYQQTPGQGLQFLFEYFSETQRNKGNFPGRFSGRQFSNSRSEMNVSTLELGDSALYLCASSPTGGPLSYEQYFGPGTRLTVT.

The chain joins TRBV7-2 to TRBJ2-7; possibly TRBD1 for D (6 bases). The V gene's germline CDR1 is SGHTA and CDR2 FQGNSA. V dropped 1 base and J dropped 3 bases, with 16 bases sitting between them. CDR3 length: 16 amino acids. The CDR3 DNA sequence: TGTGCCAGCAGCTTAGGTCTAAGGTCAGGGGACTACGAGCAGTACTTC. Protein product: CASSLGLRSGDYEQYF.

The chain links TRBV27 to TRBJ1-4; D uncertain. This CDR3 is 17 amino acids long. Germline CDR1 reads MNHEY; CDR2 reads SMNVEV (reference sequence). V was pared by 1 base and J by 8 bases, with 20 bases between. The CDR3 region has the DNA TGTGCCAGCAGTTTATACGTGCAGGAGGAAGGAAGGGAAAAACTGTTTTTT. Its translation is CASSLYVQEEGREKLFF.

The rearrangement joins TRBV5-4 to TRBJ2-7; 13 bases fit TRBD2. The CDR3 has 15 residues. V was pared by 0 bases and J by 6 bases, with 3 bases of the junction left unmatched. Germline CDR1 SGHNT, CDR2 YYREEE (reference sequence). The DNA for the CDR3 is TGTGCCAGCAGCTTGGTAGGGACTAGCGGGGTCGAGCAGTACTTC. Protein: CASSLVGTSGVEQYF.

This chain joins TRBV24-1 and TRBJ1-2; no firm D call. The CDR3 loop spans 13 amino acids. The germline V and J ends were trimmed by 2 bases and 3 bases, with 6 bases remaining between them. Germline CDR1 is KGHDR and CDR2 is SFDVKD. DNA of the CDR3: TGTGCCACCAGTGATTCCCGCCACTATGGCTACACCTTC. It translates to CATSDSRHYGYTF.

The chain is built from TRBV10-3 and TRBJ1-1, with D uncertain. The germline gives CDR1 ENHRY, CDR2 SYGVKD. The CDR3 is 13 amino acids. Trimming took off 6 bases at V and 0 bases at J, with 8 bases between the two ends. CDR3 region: CAIRAGLNTEAFF. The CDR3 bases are TGTGCCATCAGAGCGGGTCTGAACACTGAAGCTTTCTTT.

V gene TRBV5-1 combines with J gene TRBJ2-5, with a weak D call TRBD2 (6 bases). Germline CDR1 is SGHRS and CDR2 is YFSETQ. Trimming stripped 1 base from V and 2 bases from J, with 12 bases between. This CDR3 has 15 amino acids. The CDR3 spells CASSLLPGEQETQYF. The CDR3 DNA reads TGCGCCAGCAGCTTGCTGCCGGGAGAGCAAGAGACCCAGTACTTC.

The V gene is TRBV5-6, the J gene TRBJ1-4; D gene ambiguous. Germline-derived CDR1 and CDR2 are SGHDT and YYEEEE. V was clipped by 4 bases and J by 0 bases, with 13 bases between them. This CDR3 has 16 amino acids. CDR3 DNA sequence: TGTGCCAGCAGCCGGAAGTCTCAGGCAACTAATGAAAAACTGTTTTTT. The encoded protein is CASSRKSQATNEKLFF.

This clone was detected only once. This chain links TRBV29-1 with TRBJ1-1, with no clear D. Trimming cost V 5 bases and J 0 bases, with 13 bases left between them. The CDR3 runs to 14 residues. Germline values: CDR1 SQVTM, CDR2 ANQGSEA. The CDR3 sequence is CSVHLMSMNTEAFF. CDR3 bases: TGCAGCGTTCACCTCATGAGTATGAACACTGAAGCTTTCTTT. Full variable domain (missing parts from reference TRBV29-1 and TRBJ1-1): SAVISQKPSRDICQRGTSLTIQCQVDSQVTMMFWYRQQPGQSLTLIATANQGSEATYESGFVIDKFPISRPNLTFSTLTVSNMSPEDSSIYLCSVHLMSMNTEAFFGQGTRLTVV.

CDR3 loop: CASPRGGFYEQYF. The CDR3, as DNA: TGTGCCAGCCCACGCGGCGGCTTCTACGAGCAGTACTTC. The rearrangement joins TRBV6-4 to TRBJ2-7; D gene unclear. Trimming took off 8 bases at V and 3 bases at J, with 14 bases between the two ends. CDR3 size: 13 residues. CDR1 and CDR2 from the germline V gene are MRHNA and SNTAGT.